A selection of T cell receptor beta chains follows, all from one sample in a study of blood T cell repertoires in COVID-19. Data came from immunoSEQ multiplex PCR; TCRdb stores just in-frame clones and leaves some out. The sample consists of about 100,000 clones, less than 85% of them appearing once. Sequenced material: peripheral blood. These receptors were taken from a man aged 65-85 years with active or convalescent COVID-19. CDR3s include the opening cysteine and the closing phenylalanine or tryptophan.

CDR3: CASSPTLRGAYTGELFF
V: TRBV9
length: 17

CDR3: CASSSLGGELTQEAFF
V: TRBV18
length: 16

CDR3: CASNLRTSGGSGELFF
V: TRBV7-8
length: 16

CDR3: CASSWRDGSSYEQYF
V: TRBV7-9
length: 15

CDR3: CASTPGTGTIYGYTF
V: TRBV19
length: 15

CDR3: CATSRDQAGAQTQYF
V: TRBV15
length: 15

CDR3: CASSSGTGSGEQYF
V: TRBV5-1
length: 14

CDR3: CASSQPGINTGELFF
V: TRBV5-4
length: 15

CDR3: CASSLEGAGTEAFF
V: TRBV5-4
length: 14

CDR3: CASSEVNTYNSPLHF
V: TRBV6-1
length: 15

CDR3: CASSPPTGDRSEAFF
V: TRBV9
length: 15

CDR3: CASSQDPGIRTDTQYF
V: TRBV14
length: 16

CDR3: CASSLFGTARYEQYF
V: TRBV27
length: 15

CDR3: CASAQGSGGRTYNEQFF
V: TRBV12-5
length: 17

CDR3: CASSSQGSKNTEAFF
V: TRBV19
length: 15

CDR3: CATSRDRLGSSYEQYF
V: TRBV15
length: 16

CDR3: CAWSKGEGYEQYF
V: TRBV30
length: 13

CDR3: CASSPQGAGANVLTF
V: TRBV7-2
length: 15

CDR3: CASEQVIPYNEQFF
V: TRBV6-5
length: 14

CDR3: CASSLDRGGDTQYF
V: TRBV5-4
length: 14